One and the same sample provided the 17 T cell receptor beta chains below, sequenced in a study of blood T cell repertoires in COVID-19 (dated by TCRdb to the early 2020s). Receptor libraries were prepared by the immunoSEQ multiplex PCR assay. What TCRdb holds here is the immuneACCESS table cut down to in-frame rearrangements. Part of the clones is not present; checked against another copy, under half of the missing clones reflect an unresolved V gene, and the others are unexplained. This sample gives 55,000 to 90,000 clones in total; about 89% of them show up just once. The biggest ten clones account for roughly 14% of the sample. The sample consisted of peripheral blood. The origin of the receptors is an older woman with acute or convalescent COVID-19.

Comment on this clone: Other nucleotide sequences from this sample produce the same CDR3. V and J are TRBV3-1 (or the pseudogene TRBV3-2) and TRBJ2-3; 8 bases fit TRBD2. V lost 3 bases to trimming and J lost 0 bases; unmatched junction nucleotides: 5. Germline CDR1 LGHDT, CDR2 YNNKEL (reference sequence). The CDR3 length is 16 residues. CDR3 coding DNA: TGTGCCAGCAGCCACCGGGGGGGCCCTAGCACAGATACGCAGTATTTT. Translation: CASSHRGGPSTDTQYF.

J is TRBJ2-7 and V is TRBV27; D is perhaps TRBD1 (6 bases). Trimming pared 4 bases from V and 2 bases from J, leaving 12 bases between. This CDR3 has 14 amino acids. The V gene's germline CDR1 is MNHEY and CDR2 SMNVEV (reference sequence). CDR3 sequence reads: CASSSTGFPYEQYF. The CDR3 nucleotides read TGTGCCAGCAGTTCGACAGGATTCCCCTACGAGCAGTACTTC.

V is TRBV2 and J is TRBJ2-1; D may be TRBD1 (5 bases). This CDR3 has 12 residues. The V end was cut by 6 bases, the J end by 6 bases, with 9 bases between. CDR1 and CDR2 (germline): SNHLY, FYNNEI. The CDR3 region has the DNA TGTGCCAGCAGCACAGGATCCAATGAGCAGTTCTTC. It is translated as CASSTGSNEQFF.

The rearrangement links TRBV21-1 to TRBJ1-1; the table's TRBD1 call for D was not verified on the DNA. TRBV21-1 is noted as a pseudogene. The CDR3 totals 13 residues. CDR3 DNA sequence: TGTGCCAGCAGCGGCAGGGTGAACACTGAAGCTTTCTTT. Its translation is CASSGRVNTEAFF.

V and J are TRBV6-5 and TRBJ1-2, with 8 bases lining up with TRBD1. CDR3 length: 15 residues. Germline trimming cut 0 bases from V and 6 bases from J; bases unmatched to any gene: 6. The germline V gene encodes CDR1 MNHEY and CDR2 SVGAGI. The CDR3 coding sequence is TGTGCCAGCAGTTACTCTGGTGGACAGGGACATGGCTACACCTTC. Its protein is CASSYSGGQGHGYTF.

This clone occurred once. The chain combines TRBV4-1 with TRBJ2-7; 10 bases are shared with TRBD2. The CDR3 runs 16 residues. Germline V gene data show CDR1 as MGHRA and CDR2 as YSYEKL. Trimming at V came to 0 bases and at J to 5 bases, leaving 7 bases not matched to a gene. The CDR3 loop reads CASSQDRLAGVNEQYF. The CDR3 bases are TGCGCCAGCAGCCAAGATCGCCTAGCGGGGGTGAACGAGCAGTACTTC.

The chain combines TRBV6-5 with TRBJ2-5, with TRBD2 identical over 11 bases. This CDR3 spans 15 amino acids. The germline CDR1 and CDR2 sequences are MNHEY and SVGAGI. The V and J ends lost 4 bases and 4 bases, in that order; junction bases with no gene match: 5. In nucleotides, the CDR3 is TGTGCCAGCAGTTCGATAGCGGGGGGGCGAGAGACCCAGTACTTC. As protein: CASSSIAGGRETQYF.

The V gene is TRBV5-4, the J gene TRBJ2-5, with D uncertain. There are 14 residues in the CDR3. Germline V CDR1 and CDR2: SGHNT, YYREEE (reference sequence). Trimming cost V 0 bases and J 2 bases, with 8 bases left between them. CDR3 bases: TGTGCCAGCAGCTTGGGGTACGGGCAAGAGACCCAGTACTTC. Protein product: CASSLGYGQETQYF. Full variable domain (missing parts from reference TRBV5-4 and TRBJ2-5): ETGVTQSPTHLIKTRGQQVTLRCSSQSGHNTVSWYQQALGQGPQFIFQYYREEENGRGNFPPRFSGLQFPNYSSELNVNALELDDSALYLCASSLGYGQETQYFGPGTRLLVL.

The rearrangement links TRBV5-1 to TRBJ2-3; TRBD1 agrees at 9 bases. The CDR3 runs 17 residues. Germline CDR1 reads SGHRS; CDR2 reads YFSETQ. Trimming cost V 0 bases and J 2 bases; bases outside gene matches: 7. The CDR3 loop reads CASSLGQGVVDTDTQYF. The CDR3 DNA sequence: TGCGCCAGCAGCTTGGGACAGGGGGTGGTGGACACAGATACGCAGTATTTT. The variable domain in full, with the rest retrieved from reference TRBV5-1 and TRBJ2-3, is KAGVTQTPRYLIKTRGQQVTLSCSPISGHRSVSWYQQTPGQGLQFLFEYFSETQRNKGNFPGRFSGRQFSNSRSEMNVSTLELGDSALYLCASSLGQGVVDTDTQYFGPGTRLTVL.

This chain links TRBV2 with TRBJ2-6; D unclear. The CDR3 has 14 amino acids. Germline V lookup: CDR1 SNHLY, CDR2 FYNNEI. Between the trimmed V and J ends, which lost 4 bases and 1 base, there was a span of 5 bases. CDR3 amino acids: CASSAVSGANVLTF. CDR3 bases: TGTGCCAGCAGTGCAGTATCTGGGGCCAACGTCCTGACTTTC.

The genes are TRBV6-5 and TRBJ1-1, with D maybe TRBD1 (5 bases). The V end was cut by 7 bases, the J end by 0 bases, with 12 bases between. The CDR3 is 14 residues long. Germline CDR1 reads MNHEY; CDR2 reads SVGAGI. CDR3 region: CASIPDTLNTEAFF. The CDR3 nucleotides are TGTGCCAGCATCCCGGACACCTTGAACACTGAAGCTTTCTTT.

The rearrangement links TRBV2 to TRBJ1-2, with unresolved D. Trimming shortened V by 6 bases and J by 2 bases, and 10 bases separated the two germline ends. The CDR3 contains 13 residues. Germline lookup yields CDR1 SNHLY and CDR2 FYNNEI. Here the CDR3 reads CASSVGANYGYTF. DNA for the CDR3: TGTGCCAGCAGCGTTGGAGCCAACTATGGCTACACCTTC. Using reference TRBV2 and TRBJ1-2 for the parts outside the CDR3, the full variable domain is EPEVTQTPSHQVTQMGQEVILRCVPISNHLYFYWYRQILGQKVEFLVSFYNNEISEKSEIFDDQFSVERPDGSNFTLKIRSTKLEDSAMYFCASSVGANYGYTFGSGTRLTVV.

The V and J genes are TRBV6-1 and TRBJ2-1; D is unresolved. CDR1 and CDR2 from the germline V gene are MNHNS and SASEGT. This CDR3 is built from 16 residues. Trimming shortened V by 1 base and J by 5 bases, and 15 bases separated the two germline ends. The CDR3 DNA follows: TGTGCCAGCAGTGAAGGGAGAAGCTCGCTCAACAATGAGCAGTTCTTC. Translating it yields CASSEGRSSLNNEQFF.

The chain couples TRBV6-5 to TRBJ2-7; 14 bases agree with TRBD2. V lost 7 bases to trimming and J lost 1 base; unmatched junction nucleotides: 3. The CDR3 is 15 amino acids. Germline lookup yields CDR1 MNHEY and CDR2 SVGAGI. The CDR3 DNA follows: TGTGCCAGCATCGGACTAGCGGGGGGTTCCTACGAGCAGTACTTC. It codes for CASIGLAGGSYEQYF.

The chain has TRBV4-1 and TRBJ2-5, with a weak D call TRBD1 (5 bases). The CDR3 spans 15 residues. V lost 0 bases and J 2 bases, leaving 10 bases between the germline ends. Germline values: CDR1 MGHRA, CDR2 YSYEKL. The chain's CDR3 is CASSQDQTVQETQYF. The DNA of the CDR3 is TGCGCCAGCAGCCAAGATCAGACAGTACAAGAGACCCAGTACTTC.

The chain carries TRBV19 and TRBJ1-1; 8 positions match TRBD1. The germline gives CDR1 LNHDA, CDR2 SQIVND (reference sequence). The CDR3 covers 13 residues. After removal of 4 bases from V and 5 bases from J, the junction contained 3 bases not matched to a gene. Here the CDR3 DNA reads TGTGCCAGTAGTAAGGACAGGGATACTGAAGCTTTCTTT. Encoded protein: CASSKDRDTEAFF.

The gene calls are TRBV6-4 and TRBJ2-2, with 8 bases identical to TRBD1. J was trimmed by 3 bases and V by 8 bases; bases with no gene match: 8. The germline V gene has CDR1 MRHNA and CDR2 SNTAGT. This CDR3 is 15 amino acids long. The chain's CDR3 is CASEDTGGYTGELFF. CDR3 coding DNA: TGTGCCAGCGAAGATACAGGGGGGTACACCGGGGAGCTGTTTTTT.